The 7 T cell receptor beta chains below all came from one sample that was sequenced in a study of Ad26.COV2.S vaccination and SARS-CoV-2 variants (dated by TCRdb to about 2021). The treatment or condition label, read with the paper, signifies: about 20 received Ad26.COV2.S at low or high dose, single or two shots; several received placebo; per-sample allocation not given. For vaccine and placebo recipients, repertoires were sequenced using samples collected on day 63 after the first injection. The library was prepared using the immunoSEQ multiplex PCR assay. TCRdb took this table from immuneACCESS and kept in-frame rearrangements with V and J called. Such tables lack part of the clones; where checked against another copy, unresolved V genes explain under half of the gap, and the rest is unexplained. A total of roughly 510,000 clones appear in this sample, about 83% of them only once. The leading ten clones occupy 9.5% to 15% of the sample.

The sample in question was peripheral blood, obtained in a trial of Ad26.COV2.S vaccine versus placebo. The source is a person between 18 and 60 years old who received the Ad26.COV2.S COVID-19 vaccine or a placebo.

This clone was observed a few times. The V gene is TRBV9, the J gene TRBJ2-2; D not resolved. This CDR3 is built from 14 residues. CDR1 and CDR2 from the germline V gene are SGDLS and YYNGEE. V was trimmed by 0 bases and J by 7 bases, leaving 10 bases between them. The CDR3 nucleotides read TGTGCCAGCAGCGTAGTGTCGGCAGACGGGGAGCTGTTTTTT. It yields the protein CASSVVSADGELFF.

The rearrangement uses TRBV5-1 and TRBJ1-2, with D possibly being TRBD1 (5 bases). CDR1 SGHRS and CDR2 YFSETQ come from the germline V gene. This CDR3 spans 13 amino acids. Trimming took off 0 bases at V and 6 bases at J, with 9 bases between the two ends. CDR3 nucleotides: TGCGCCAGCAGCTTGGGGGCGGGACATGGCTACACCTTC. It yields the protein CASSLGAGHGYTF.

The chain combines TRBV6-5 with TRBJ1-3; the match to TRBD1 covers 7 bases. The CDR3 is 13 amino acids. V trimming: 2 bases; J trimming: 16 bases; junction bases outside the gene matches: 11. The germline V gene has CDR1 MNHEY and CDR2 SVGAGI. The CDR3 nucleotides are TGTGCCAGCAGTTACACTGCGACAGGGCCCTCCTATTTT. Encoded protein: CASSYTATGPSYF.

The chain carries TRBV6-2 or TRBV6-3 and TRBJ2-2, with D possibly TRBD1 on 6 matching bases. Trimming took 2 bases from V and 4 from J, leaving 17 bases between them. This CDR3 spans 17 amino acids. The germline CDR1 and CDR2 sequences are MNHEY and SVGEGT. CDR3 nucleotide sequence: TGTGCCAGCAGTTACCCCCCCGGGACAAGGAGCACCGGGGAGCTGTTTTTT. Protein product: CASSYPPGTRSTGELFF.

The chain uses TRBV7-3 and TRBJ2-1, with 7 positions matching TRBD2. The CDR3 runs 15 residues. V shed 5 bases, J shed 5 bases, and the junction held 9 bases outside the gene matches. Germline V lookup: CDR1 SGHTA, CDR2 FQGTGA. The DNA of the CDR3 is TGTGCCAGCAGCCGAGAGGGACTAACCAACAATGAGCAGTTCTTC. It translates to CASSREGLTNNEQFF.

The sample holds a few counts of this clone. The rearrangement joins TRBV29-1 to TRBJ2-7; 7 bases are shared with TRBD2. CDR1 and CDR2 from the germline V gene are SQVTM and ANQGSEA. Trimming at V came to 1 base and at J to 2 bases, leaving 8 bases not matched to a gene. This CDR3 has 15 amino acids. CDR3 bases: TGCAGCGTTGAAGCCCGACTAGCAGCCACCTACGAGCAGTACTTC. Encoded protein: CSVEARLAATYEQYF.

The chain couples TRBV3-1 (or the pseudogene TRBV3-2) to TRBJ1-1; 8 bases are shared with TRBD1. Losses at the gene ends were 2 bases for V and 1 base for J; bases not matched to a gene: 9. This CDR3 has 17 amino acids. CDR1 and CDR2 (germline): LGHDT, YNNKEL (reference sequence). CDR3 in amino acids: CASSQQGAVRWNTEAFF. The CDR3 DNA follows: TGTGCCAGCAGCCAACAGGGGGCGGTGCGGTGGAACACTGAAGCTTTCTTT.